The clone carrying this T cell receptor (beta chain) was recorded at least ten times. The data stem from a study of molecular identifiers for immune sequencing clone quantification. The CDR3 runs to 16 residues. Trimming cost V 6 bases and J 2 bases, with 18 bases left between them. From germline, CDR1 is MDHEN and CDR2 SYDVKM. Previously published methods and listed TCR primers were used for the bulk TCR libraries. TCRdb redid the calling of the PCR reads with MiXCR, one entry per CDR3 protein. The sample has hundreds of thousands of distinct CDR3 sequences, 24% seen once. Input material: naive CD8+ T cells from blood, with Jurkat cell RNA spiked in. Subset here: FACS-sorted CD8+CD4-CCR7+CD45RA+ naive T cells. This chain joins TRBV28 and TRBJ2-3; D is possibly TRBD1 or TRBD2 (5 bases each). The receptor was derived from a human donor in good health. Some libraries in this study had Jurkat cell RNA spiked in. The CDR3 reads CASSPRDGLVTDTQYF. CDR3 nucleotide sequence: TGTGCCAGCAGCCCAAGGGACGGTTTGGTCACAGATACGCAGTATTTT.